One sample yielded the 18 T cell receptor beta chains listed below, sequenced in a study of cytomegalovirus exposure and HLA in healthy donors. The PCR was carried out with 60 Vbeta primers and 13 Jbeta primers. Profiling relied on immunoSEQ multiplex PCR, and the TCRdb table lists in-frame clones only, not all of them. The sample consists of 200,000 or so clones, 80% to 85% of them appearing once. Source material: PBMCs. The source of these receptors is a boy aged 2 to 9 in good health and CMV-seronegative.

The CDR3 reads CASSLSREYETQYF. In nucleotides, the CDR3 is TGCGCCAGCAGCTTAAGCCGGGAGTACGAGACCCAGTACTTC. The chain recombines TRBV5-1 with TRBJ2-5, with D possibly TRBD2 on 6 matching bases. The V end lost 2 bases, the J end lost 5 bases, and 13 bases lay between the germline ends. CDR1 and CDR2 from the germline V gene are SGHRS and YFSETQ. This CDR3 has 14 residues.

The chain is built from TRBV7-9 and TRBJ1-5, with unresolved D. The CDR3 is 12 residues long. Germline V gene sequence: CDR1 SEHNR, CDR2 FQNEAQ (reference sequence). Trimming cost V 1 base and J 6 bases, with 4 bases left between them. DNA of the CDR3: TGTGCCAGCAGCTTAGGCGGTCAGCCCCAGCATTTT. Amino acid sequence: CASSLGGQPQHF.

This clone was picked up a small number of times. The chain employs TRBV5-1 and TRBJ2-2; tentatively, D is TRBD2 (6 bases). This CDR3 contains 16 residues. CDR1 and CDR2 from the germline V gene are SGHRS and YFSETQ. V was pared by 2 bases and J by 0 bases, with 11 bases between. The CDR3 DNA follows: TGCGCCAGCAGCTTCGCCGGACTACCGAACACCGGGGAGCTGTTTTTT. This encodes CASSFAGLPNTGELFF.

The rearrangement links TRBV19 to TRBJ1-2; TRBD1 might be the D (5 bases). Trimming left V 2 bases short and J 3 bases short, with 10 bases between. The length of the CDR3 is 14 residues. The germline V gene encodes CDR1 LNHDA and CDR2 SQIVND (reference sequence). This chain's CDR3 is CASSITARDYGYTF. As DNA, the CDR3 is TGTGCCAGTAGTATAACGGCCAGGGACTATGGCTACACCTTC.

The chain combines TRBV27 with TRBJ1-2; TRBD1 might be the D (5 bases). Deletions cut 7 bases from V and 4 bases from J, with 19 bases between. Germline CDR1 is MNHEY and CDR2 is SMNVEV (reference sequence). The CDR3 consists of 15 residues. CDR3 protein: CASTTLGGPTYGYTF. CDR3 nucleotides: TGTGCCAGCACCACCCTCGGGGGTCCCACCTATGGCTACACCTTC.

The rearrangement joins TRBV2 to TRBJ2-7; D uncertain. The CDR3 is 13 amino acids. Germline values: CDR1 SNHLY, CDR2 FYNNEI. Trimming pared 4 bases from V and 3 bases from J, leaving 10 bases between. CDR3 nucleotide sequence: TGTGCCAGCAGTGGTTTCACATTCTACGAGCAGTACTTC. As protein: CASSGFTFYEQYF. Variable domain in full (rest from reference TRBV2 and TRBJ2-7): EPEVTQTPSHQVTQMGQEVILRCVPISNHLYFYWYRQILGQKVEFLVSFYNNEISEKSEIFDDQFSVERPDGSNFTLKIRSTKLEDSAMYFCASSGFTFYEQYFGPGTRLTVT.

The CDR3 region has the DNA TGCAGTGCCCGGACAGGGGGCAACGGTTTCTTT. Amino acid sequence: CSARTGGNGFF. The rearrangement uses TRBV20-1 and TRBJ1-1, with 11 bases aligning to TRBD1. Germline CDR1 DFQATT, CDR2 SNEGSKA (reference sequence). This CDR3 has 11 amino acids. J was trimmed by 13 bases and V by 6 bases; bases with no gene match: 7.

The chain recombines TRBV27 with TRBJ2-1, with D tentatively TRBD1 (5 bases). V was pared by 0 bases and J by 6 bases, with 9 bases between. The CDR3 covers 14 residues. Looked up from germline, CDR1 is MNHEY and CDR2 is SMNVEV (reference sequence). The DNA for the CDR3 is TGTGCCAGCAGTTTATCGGGGCCCTCCAATGAGCAGTTCTTC. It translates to CASSLSGPSNEQFF.

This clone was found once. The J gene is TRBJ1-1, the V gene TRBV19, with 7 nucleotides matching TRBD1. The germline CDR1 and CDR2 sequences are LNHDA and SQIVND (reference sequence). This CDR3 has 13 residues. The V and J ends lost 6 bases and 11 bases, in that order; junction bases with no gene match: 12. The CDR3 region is CASSHITGEVAFF. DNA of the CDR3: TGTGCCAGTAGCCATATCACAGGGGAGGTTGCTTTCTTT.

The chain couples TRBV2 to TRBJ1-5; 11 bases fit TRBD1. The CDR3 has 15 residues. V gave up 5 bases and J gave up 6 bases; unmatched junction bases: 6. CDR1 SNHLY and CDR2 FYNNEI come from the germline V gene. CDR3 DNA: TGTGCCAGCAGTCCAGCCGGGACAGGGGGTCAGCCCCAGCATTTT. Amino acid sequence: CASSPAGTGGQPQHF.

The CDR3, as DNA: TGTGCCAGCAGCTTAGCGGGGGGGGGTGAAAAACTGTTTTTT. This gives the protein CASSLAGGGEKLFF. V gene TRBV7-2 combines with J gene TRBJ1-4; the D gene is possibly TRBD1 (5 bases). Germline CDR1 reads SGHTA; CDR2 reads FQGNSA. Trimming removed 0 bases from V and 7 bases from J, with 9 bases in between. This CDR3 region has 14 residues.

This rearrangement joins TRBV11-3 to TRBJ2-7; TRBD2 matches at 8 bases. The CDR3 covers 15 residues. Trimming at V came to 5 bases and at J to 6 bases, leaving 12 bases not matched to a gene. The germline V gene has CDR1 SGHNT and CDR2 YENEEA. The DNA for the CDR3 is TGTGCCAGCAGCCTTTCGGGGGGGGGCCAACTCGAGCAGTACTTC. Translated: CASSLSGGGQLEQYF. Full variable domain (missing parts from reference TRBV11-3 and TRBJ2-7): EAGVVQSPRYKIIEKKQPVAFWCNPISGHNTLYWYLQNLGQGPELLIRYENEEAVDDSQLPKDRFSAERLKGVDSTLKIQPAELGDSAVYLCASSLSGGGQLEQYFGPGTRLTVT.

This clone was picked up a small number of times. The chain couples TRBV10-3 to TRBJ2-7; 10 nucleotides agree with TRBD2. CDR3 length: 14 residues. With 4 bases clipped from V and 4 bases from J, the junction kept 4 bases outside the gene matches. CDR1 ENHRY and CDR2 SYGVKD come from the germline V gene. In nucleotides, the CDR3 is TGTGCCATCAGTGGGCTAGCGGGAGTTTACGAGCAGTACTTC. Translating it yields CAISGLAGVYEQYF.

The chain's CDR3 is CASSGQGNEQYF. The DNA for the CDR3 is TGTGCCAGCAGCGGACAGGGGAACGAGCAGTACTTC. V is TRBV7-6 and J is TRBJ2-5; TRBD1 matches at 9 bases. The closer fit of TRBJ2-7 to the DNA end suggests the J call may be wrong. The CDR3 consists of 12 residues. CDR1 and CDR2 (germline): SGHVS, FNYEAQ.

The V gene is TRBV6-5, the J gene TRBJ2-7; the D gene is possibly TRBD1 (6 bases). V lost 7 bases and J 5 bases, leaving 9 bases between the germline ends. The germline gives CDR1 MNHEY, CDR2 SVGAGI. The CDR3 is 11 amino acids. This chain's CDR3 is CASNRANEQYF. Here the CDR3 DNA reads TGTGCCAGCAACAGGGCCAACGAGCAGTACTTC.

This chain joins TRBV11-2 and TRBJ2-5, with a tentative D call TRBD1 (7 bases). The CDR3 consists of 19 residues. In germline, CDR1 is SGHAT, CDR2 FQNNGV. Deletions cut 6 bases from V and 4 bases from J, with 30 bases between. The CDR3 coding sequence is TGTGCCAGCAGTTGGAGGGCCCACCGGCCCGAGGGGGCTACAGAGACCCAGTACTTC. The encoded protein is CASSWRAHRPEGATETQYF.

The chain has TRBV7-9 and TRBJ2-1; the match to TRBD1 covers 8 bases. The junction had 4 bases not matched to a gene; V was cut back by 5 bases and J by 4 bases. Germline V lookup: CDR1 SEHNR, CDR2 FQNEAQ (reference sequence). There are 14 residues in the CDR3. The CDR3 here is CASSTRDRYNEQFF. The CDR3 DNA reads TGTGCCAGCAGCACCCGGGACAGGTACAATGAGCAGTTCTTC.

The CDR3 loop reads CASSPPGLLSYNEQFF. In DNA, the CDR3 is TGTGCCAGCAGTCCCCCGGGACTCCTATCCTACAATGAGCAGTTCTTC. The rearrangement uses TRBV7-8 and TRBJ2-1, with D possibly matching TRBD2 (6 bases). The V gene's germline CDR1 is SGHVS and CDR2 FQNEAQ. Trimming removed 6 bases from V and 1 base from J, with 16 bases in between. The CDR3 totals 16 residues.